Reported below is one T cell receptor (beta chain). Its specificity is unknown. Expressed TCRB transcripts were sequenced because the entire RNA isolate underwent reverse transcription. TCRdb's table, derived via immunoSEQ multiplex PCR, lists solely in-frame clones and lacks some. The table shows 600,000 to 750,000 clones, with about an eighth occurring only once. The sample originates from a study of beta chain features in type 1 diabetes. Overall study results and limits: Type 1 diabetes patients had TCRB CDR3s that were shorter (moderately but significantly so) in all four CD4+ subsets.

CDR1 SGDLS and CDR2 YYNGEE come from the germline V gene. Trimming cost V 4 bases and J 8 bases; bases outside gene matches: 11. This CDR3 is 15 amino acids long. The rearrangement links TRBV9 to TRBJ1-4; 7 bases are a match to TRBD1. The TCR originated in a young man with type 1 diabetes. Sequencing was carried out using naive CD4+ T cells from blood. The CDR3 DNA reads TGTGCCAGCAGCTTCAGACAGGGACCTGGGGAAAAACTGTTTTTT. It specifies CASSFRQGPGEKLFF. Full variable domain (missing parts from reference TRBV9 and TRBJ1-4): DSGVTQTPKHLITATGQRVTLRCSPRSGDLSVYWYQQSLDQGLQFLIQYYNGEERAKGNILERFSAQQFPDLHSELNLSSLELGDSALYFCASSFRQGPGEKLFFGSGTQLSVL.